A selection of T cell receptor beta chains follows, all from one sample in a study of cytomegalovirus exposure and HLA in healthy donors. Sequencing used immunoSEQ multiplex PCR; TCRdb keeps in-frame clones, though not all of them. The table shows 120,000 to 150,000 clones, with around 80% occurring only once. The specimen was PBMCs. Source of these receptors: a man aged 25-40 years in good health and CMV-seronegative. CDR3s leave out the opening cysteine and the closing phenylalanine or tryptophan.

j_gene,v_gene,CDR3aa
TRBJ1-4,TRBV11-1,ASRKTGGSNEKLF
TRBJ2-7,TRBV5-6,ASSLDSSEQY
TRBJ2-7,TRBV7-8,ASSPLGSGGYEQY
TRBJ2-7,TRBV5-1,ASSPRAASDEQY
TRBJ1-4,TRBV28,ASSLRGPEGKLF
TRBJ2-5,TRBV2,ASGRGGIQETQY
TRBJ2-7,TRBV27,ASSFELAGVPYEQY
TRBJ1-4,TRBV2,ASSLQGLGEKLF
TRBJ2-5,TRBV5-1,ASSPGQARGQETQY
TRBJ2-1,TRBV6-1,ASSELYRTSGTYNEQF
TRBJ2-7,TRBV11-3,ASSHGGRGEQY
TRBJ2-7,TRBV2,ASSDWGHVYEQY
TRBJ1-2,TRBV9,ASSVDPTDRDT
TRBJ1-1,TRBV7-6,ASSPPGPMAF
TRBJ1-2,TRBV29-1,SVGHPGQDYGYT
TRBJ1-5,TRBV2,ASSAEDQPQH
TRBJ2-5,TRBV9,ASSVQGVIQETQY
TRBJ1-5,TRBV6-6,ASSRRHTSTNQPQH
TRBJ2-5,TRBV5-1,ASSLGLAGTETQY
TRBJ1-2,TRBV6-6,ASSSQVYGYT
TRBJ1-2,TRBV2,ASRKDSSNYGYT
TRBJ2-5,TRBV7-9,ASSSNRLAGGRETQY
TRBJ2-2,TRBV29-1,SVMGQGSWELF